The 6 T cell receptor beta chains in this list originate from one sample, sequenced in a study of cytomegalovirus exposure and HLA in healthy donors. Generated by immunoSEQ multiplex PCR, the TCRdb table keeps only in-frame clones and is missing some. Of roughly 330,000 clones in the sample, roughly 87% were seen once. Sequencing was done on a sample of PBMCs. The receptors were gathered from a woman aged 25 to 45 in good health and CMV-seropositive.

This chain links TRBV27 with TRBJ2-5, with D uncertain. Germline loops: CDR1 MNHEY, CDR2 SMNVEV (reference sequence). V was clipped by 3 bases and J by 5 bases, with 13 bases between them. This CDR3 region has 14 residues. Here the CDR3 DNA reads TGTGCCAGCAGTTTCACAGACTCCGCGGAGACCCAGTACTTC. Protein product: CASSFTDSAETQYF.

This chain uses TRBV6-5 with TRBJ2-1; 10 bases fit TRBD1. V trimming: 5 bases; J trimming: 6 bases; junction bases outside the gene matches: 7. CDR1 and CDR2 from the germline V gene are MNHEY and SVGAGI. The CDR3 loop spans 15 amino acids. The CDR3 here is CASSAGTGVFNEQFF. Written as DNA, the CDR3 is TGTGCCAGCAGTGCCGGGACAGGGGTCTTCAATGAGCAGTTCTTC.

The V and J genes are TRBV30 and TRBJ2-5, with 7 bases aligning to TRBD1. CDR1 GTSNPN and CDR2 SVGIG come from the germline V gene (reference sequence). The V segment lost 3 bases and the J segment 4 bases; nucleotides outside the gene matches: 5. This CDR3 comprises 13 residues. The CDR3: CAWSENRGETQYF. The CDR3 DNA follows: TGTGCCTGGAGCGAAAACAGGGGAGAGACCCAGTACTTC.

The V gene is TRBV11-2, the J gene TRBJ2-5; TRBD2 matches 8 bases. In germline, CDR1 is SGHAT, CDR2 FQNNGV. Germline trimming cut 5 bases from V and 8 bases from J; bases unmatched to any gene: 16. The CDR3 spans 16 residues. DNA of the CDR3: TGTGCCAGCAGCCCTCCTGCGGTGGGCAGCGGGGGAACCCAGTACTTC. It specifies CASSPPAVGSGGTQYF.

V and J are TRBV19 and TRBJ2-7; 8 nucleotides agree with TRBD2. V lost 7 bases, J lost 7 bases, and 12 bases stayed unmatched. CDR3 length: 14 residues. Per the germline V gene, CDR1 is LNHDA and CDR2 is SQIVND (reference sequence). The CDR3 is CASTYSGNSFEQYF. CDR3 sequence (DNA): TGTGCCAGTACCTATAGCGGGAACTCTTTTGAGCAGTACTTC.

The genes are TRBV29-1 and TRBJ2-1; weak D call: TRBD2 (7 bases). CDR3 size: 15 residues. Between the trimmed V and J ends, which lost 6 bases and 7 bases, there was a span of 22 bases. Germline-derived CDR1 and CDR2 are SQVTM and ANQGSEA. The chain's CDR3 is CSVQRGGKEANEQFF. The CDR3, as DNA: TGCAGCGTCCAAAGGGGGGGCAAGGAGGCTAATGAGCAGTTCTTC.